Reported below is one T cell receptor beta chain. This clone has more than one count but fewer than ten. Its antigen is unknown. No base qualities exist here, and no much larger clone lies one base off it. The junction shows trimming of 8 bases on V and 6 bases on J, and the gene matches do not reach 13 bases of it. From the cysteine through the phenylalanine, the CDR3 covers 15 amino acids. Kept here is only the CDR3 DNA, which spans 45 bases and is read in frame from base 1. The germline V gene supplies CDR1 LGHNT and CDR2 FRNRAP. TCRbeta CDR3 regions were amplified from genomic DNA by means of the immunoSEQ Assay, a bias-controlled multiplex PCR. Regarding the original processing steps: Nucleated cell counts per sample were estimated from amplification of reference gene primers within the assay. To quantify the absolute abundance of each unique TCRbeta CDR3 rearrangement, sequence reads were collapsed and filtered. For each sample, productive Simpson clonality was calculated by taking the square root of Simpson's diversity index across productive rearrangements. TCRdb limited this immuneACCESS table to in-frame rearrangements with V and J called. A share of clones is missing; checked studies link under half to unresolved V genes, and the rest is unexplained. V and J calls and clone size are those listed in that table; D and trimming were worked out from the DNA. The sample profile shows around 220,000 clones; 80% to 85% of them were found once. Clones ranked in the top ten supply approximately 8.4% of the sample.

These data come from a study of blood T cell repertoires in COVID-19 (dated by TCRdb to the early 2020s). Study-level background: The collaborator samples originated in the United States, Italy and Spain and spanned the acute and convalescent phases of COVID-19. Samples came from the ongoing ImmuneRACE study (first 160 participants) plus 1,254 subjects from 6 global collaborators. Deeply sampled blood TCRbeta repertoires from subjects exposed to, actively infected with, or recovered from COVID-19 were included in the dataset. Where HLA class I and class II types were available, the types were taken from metadata supplied by the sample provider, not from assay-based typing. The material from the prospective study consisted of cDNA or gDNA derived from T cells, B-cell-depleted T cells, or PBMCs. The repertoires were made available in a free public database intended to serve as a resource for research on the immune response to SARS-CoV-2. A de-identified subject ID, COVID-19 status, age in years and sex were almost always included in the sample metadata. What the study reported, not specific to this receptor: Clinical and demographic metadata were provided uncurated, with the amount varying by source and participant.

At one collaborating source in Seattle, patients were enrolled during active infection and were followed longitudinally through the course of disease. Each collaborating institution followed its own protocols to collect whole blood in K2EDTA tubes. Collaborator samples were shipped for TCRbeta analysis as frozen whole blood, isolated PBMCs, or DNA extracted from either sample type. The receptor was derived from a woman older than 75 with COVID-19, enrolled during active disease. The sample taken for sequencing was peripheral blood. This chain is built from TRBV12-5 and TRBJ2-3; 8 of the junction bases match TRBD2. For the CDR3, the sequence is CASRRGASVLDTQYF. The sequenced DNA is TGTGCTAGTCGGCGGGGGGCGTCTGTTTTGGATACGCAGTATTTT.